These 3 T cell receptor beta chains came from one sample sequenced in a study of naive and memory T cell subsets. An equimolar mix of two oligonucleotides served as the beta constant-region primer for TRBC1 and TRBC2. TCRdb reprocessed the UMI-ligation and nested PCR reads via MiXCR and lists one record per CDR3 protein. This table has tens of thousands of distinct CDR3 sequences, roughly 14% appearing once. Sequencing was carried out using central memory CD4+ T cells from blood. These receptors were collected from a human donor in good health.

This clonotype was counted many times. This chain links TRBV14 with TRBJ2-3; D might be TRBD2 (6 bases). V was shortened by 1 base and J by 4 bases, with 15 bases between the two germline ends. The CDR3 covers 16 residues. Looked up from germline, CDR1 is SGHDN and CDR2 is FVKESK. The CDR3 region has the DNA TGTGCCAGCAGCCAAGGTGGTAGCGGAAACTCAGATACGCAGTATTTT. Amino acid sequence: CASSQGGSGNSDTQYF.

This clonotype showed up just a few times. CDR3 residues: CSAMARPGMLDTQYF. The CDR3 DNA reads TGCAGCGCCATGGCGCGACCGGGAATGCTCGATACGCAGTATTTT. This chain connects TRBV29-1 to TRBJ2-3; perhaps TRBD2 as D (5 bases). This CDR3 has 15 amino acids. V was pared by 7 bases and J by 6 bases, with 23 bases between. Germline CDR1 and CDR2: SQVTM and ANQGSEA.

This clonotype was counted at least ten times. The rearrangement joins TRBV6-5 to TRBJ2-2; the D gene is possibly TRBD2 (6 bases). V was pared by 10 bases and J by 3 bases, with 12 bases between. Germline lookup yields CDR1 MNHEY and CDR2 SVGAGI. This CDR3 has 13 residues. DNA for the CDR3: TGTGCCATCAGGGACTCCTACACCGGGGAGCTGTTTTTT. Translating it yields CAIRDSYTGELFF.